These T cell receptor beta chains were read from a single sample in a study of T cell changes during pregnancy in multiple sclerosis. Libraries were prepared by immunoSEQ multiplex PCR; TCRdb keeps only in-frame clonotypes and omits some of them. This sample yields approximately 100,000 clones, of which approximately 90% are seen a single time; around 3.2% belongs to the top ten. Sequencing was performed on peripheral blood, taken after pregnancy. The receptors shown here come from a female donor with multiple sclerosis, enrolled in a pregnancy study. CDR3s include the opening cysteine and the closing phenylalanine or tryptophan. A D gene is named only where the DNA matches it firmly. Size is omitted from some rows. Given values are once, few, many or a class for expanded clones.

d_gene: TRBD2; v_gene: TRBV6-5; abundance: NA; j_gene: TRBJ2-1; CDR3nt: TGTGCCAGCAGTCGTACTAGCGGGGGGGACAATGAGCAGTTCTTC; CDR3aa: CASSRTSGGDNEQFF
d_gene: NA; v_gene: TRBV7-6; abundance: NA; j_gene: TRBJ2-3; CDR3nt: TGTGCCAGCAGCTACCAGTCGGAGGATACGCAGTATTTT; CDR3aa: CASSYQSEDTQYF
d_gene: TRBD1; v_gene: TRBV7-8; abundance: NA; j_gene: TRBJ2-5; CDR3nt: TGTGCCAGCAGCTTAGACAGGGGGCTCGGAGAGACCCAGTACTTC; CDR3aa: CASSLDRGLGETQYF
d_gene: TRBD1; v_gene: TRBV5-1; abundance: NA; j_gene: TRBJ1-2; CDR3nt: TGCGCCAGCAGCTTGGCCACCAGGGGGTATGGCTACACCTTC; CDR3aa: CASSLATRGYGYTF
d_gene: TRBD2; v_gene: TRBV7-2; abundance: NA; j_gene: TRBJ2-3; CDR3nt: TGTGCCAGCACCCGGGGGGTTCAGACAGATACGCAGTATTTT; CDR3aa: CASTRGVQTDTQYF
d_gene: NA; v_gene: TRBV5-4; abundance: NA; j_gene: TRBJ2-2; CDR3nt: TGTGCCAGCAGCTCCCCCTTTGAACATATGAACACCGGGGAGCTGTTTTTT; CDR3aa: CASSSPFEHMNTGELFF
d_gene: NA; v_gene: TRBV6-1; abundance: NA; j_gene: TRBJ2-1; CDR3nt: TGTGCCAGCAGTGCTCAAGGGGGATCCTACAATGAGCAGTTCTTC; CDR3aa: CASSAQGGSYNEQFF
d_gene: NA; v_gene: TRBV5-1; abundance: NA; j_gene: TRBJ1-1; CDR3nt: TGCGCCAGCAGTTACGGTCAGGGAAGCACTGAAGCTTTCTTT; CDR3aa: CASSYGQGSTEAFF
d_gene: NA; v_gene: TRBV6-5; abundance: NA; j_gene: TRBJ1-2; CDR3nt: TGTGCCAGCAGTAAAGGTACAAATCTAGTTGGCTACACCTTC; CDR3aa: CASSKGTNLVGYTF
d_gene: NA; v_gene: TRBV29-1; abundance: NA; j_gene: TRBJ1-5; CDR3nt: TGCAGCGTGGGGACTGAGGGGCCCCAGCATTTT; CDR3aa: CSVGTEGPQHF
d_gene: NA; v_gene: TRBV19; abundance: NA; j_gene: TRBJ2-3; CDR3nt: TGTGCCAGTAGTATTTGGCAGAGCACAGATACGCAGTATTTT; CDR3aa: CASSIWQSTDTQYF
d_gene: TRBD1; v_gene: TRBV30; abundance: NA; j_gene: TRBJ1-6; CDR3nt: TGTGCCTGGGAGGAACAGGGGCTTAGCTCCTATAATTCACCCCTCCACTTT; CDR3aa: CAWEEQGLSSYNSPLHF
d_gene: NA; v_gene: TRBV2; abundance: NA; j_gene: TRBJ2-7; CDR3nt: TGTGCCAGCAGGATGGGAGGTCCGCAGTACTTC; CDR3aa: CASRMGGPQYF
d_gene: NA; v_gene: TRBV18; abundance: NA; j_gene: TRBJ2-2; CDR3nt: TGTGCCAGCTCACCTCCGGGACAACCCTCCACGGCCGGGGAGCTGTTTTTT; CDR3aa: CASSPPGQPSTAGELFF
d_gene: NA; v_gene: TRBV19; abundance: NA; j_gene: TRBJ1-2; CDR3nt: TGTGCCAGTAGTATTAAGGGAGGTGGCTACACCTTC; CDR3aa: CASSIKGGGYTF
d_gene: TRBD1; v_gene: TRBV9; abundance: NA; j_gene: TRBJ2-3; CDR3nt: TGTGCCAGCAGCGTACCCGGGACAGGGGCCCCTTCGGGCACAGATACGCAGTATTTT; CDR3aa: CASSVPGTGAPSGTDTQYF
d_gene: TRBD1; v_gene: TRBV7-6; abundance: NA; j_gene: TRBJ1-6; CDR3nt: TGTGCCAGCAGCTCGACAGGGGTGGAATCACCCCTCCACTTT; CDR3aa: CASSSTGVESPLHF
d_gene: NA; v_gene: TRBV2; abundance: NA; j_gene: TRBJ1-2; CDR3nt: TGTGCCAGCCACGACAGCGCTAACTATGGCTACACCTTC; CDR3aa: CASHDSANYGYTF
d_gene: TRBD1; v_gene: TRBV5-6; abundance: NA; j_gene: TRBJ2-7; CDR3nt: TGTGCCAGCAGCTTGGTGGCGACAGGGGGAGTTTCCGAGCAGTACTTC; CDR3aa: CASSLVATGGVSEQYF
d_gene: NA; v_gene: TRBV18; abundance: once; j_gene: TRBJ1-4; CDR3nt: TGTGCCAGCTCACCTCTGCCTGGTGTAAGCGAAAAACTGTTTTTT; CDR3aa: CASSPLPGVSEKLFF
d_gene: TRBD2; v_gene: TRBV4-1; abundance: once; j_gene: TRBJ2-3; CDR3nt: TGCGCCAGCAGCCAAGGACTAGCGGGGGCAGATACGCAGTATTTT; CDR3aa: CASSQGLAGADTQYF
d_gene: NA; v_gene: TRBV9; abundance: NA; j_gene: TRBJ1-2; CDR3nt: TGTGCCAGCAGCGTAGATGCCAGTACCGATGGCTACACCTTC; CDR3aa: CASSVDASTDGYTF
d_gene: TRBD1; v_gene: TRBV29-1; abundance: NA; j_gene: TRBJ1-2; CDR3nt: TGCAGCGTTTGGGGGGGGACAGGGGGCAACCGGAACTATGGCTACACCTTC; CDR3aa: CSVWGGTGGNRNYGYTF
d_gene: NA; v_gene: TRBV9; abundance: medium-sized; j_gene: TRBJ1-1; CDR3nt: TGTGCCAGCAGCGTAGTGTTAGGGGCTGAAGCTTTCTTT; CDR3aa: CASSVVLGAEAFF
d_gene: NA; v_gene: TRBV13; abundance: NA; j_gene: TRBJ1-3; CDR3nt: TGTGCCAGCAGCTTAGATGGGCACGGAAACACCATATATTTT; CDR3aa: CASSLDGHGNTIYF
d_gene: NA; v_gene: TRBV5-1; abundance: few; j_gene: TRBJ1-6; CDR3nt: TGCGCCAGCAGCTTGGGAGCCGGGACAAGGAATTCACCCCTCCACTTT; CDR3aa: CASSLGAGTRNSPLHF
d_gene: NA; v_gene: TRBV9; abundance: NA; j_gene: TRBJ1-1; CDR3nt: TGTGCCAGCAGCAACTCCAGGGGTATTAGAGGCACTGAAGCTTTCTTT; CDR3aa: CASSNSRGIRGTEAFF